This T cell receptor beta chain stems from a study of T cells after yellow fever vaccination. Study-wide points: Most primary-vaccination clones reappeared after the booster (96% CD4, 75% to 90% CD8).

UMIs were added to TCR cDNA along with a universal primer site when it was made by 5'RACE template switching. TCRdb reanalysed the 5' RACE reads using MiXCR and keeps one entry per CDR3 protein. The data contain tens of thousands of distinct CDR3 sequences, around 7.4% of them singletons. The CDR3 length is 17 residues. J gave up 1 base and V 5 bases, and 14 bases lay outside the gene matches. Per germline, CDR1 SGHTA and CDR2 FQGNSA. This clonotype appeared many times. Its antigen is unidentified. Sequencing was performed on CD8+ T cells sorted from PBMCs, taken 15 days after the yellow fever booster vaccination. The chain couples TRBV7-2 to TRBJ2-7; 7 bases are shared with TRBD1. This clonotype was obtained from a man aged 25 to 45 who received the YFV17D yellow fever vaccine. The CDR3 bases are TGTGCCAGCAGCACTAACAGGGGTGCGGCCCCGTCCTACGAGCAGTACTTC. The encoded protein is CASSTNRGAAPSYEQYF. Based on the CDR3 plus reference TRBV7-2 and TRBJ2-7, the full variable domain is GAGVSQSPSNKVTEKGKDVELRCDPISGHTALYWYRQSLGQGLEFLIYFQGNSAPDKSGLPSDRFSAERTGGSVSTLTIQRTQQEDSAVYLCASSTNRGAAPSYEQYFGPGTRLTVT.